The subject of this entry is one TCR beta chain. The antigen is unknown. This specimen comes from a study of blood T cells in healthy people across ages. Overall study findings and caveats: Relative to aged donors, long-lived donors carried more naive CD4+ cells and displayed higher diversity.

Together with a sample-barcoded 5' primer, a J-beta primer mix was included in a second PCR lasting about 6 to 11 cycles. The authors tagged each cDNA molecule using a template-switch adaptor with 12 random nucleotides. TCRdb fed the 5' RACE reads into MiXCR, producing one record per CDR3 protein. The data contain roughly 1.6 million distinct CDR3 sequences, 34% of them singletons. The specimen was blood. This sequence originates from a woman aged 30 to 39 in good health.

The CDR3 nucleotides are TGCAGTGCTAGGTCCCGCGACACCCCTGAAGCTTTCTTT. This encodes CSARSRDTPEAFF. The chain uses TRBV20-1 and TRBJ1-1; D gene uncertain. CDR3 size: 13 residues. The germline gives CDR1 DFQATT, CDR2 SNEGSKA (reference sequence). The germline V and J ends were trimmed by 3 bases and 6 bases, with 14 bases remaining between them.